This T cell receptor (beta chain) was profiled in a study of blood T cell repertoires in COVID-19 (dated by TCRdb to 2020 to 2022). For the study in its entirety: Samples covering the acute and convalescent phases of COVID-19 were provided by collaborators in the United States, Italy and Spain. The prospective study material was composed of cDNA or gDNA derived from T cells, B-cell-depleted T cells, or PBMCs. The dataset comprised deeply sampled blood TCRbeta repertoires from subjects exposed to, actively infected with, or recovered from COVID-19. The repertoires were released in a freely available public database intended as a resource for research on the immune response to SARS-CoV-2. The samples were drawn from two sources: the first 160 participants of the ongoing ImmuneRACE study, and 1,254 subjects contributed by 6 global collaborators. The sample metadata nearly always contained a de-identified subject ID, COVID-19 status, age in years and sex. Where available, HLA class I and class II types were obtained from metadata supplied by the sample provider rather than from assay-based typing. Points the paper makes about the study in general: Clinical and demographic metadata were provided uncurated, with the amount varying by source and participant.

Participants in the prospective study were aged about 18 to 90 years, lived in 20 to 25 United States geographic areas, and enrolled through a virtual design. In the prospective study, cohorts were assigned on the basis of participant-reported clinical history obtained from a screening survey and a study questionnaire. For ImmuneRACE Cohort 3, a participant was defined as recovered based on two consecutive negative NP/OP PCR tests, clearance by a healthcare professional, or resolution of symptoms. In the prospective study, whole blood, serum and a nasopharyngeal or oropharyngeal swab were collected from each participant by mobile phlebotomists. Over a 2-month period, participants in the prospective study had the option of providing additional blood draws and questionnaires. Before DNA extraction, blood samples from the prospective study were shipped at room temperature or frozen. TCRbeta CDR3 regions were amplified from genomic DNA by means of the immunoSEQ Assay, a bias-controlled multiplex PCR. The authors processed their data as follows. Nucleated cell counts per sample were estimated from amplification of reference gene primers within the assay. To quantify the absolute abundance of each unique TCRbeta CDR3 rearrangement, sequence reads were collapsed and filtered. For each sample, productive Simpson clonality was calculated as the square root of Simpson's diversity index across productive rearrangements. TCRdb mirrors the immuneACCESS table, restricted to in-frame sequences. Some clones are absent from its copies; in checked studies, under half trace to an unresolved V gene, and the reason for the others is unknown. The V and J calls and clone size come from that table; D and trimming were worked out from the DNA. The sample table holds about 380,000 clones, of which more than 70% were seen once. Under 1.5% of the sample is in the top ten clones.

Regarding this clone: Its antigen is unknown. Per-base qualities were not stored, and no clone one base away is much larger.

The germline V gene (reference sequence) yields MNHEY for CDR1 and SMNVEV for CDR2. Ends trimmed: V by 5 bases, J by 0 bases; bases unmatched to a gene: 3. The CDR3 runs 14 residues from the cysteine to the phenylalanine. Only the CDR3 part of the read is kept: 42 bases, read in frame from the first base. This sequence uses TRBV27 and TRBJ1-2; the central 7 bases match TRBD1. The sequencing input was PBMCs or T cells enriched from blood (not recorded which). The sequence derives from a man in his thirties or forties who had recovered from COVID-19. The DNA sequence reads TGTGCCAGCAGTGCCGGGACAGCTAACTATGGCTACACCTTC. This yields the protein CASSAGTANYGYTF.